This TCR beta chain emerged from a study of CD8+ T cells in alopecia areata (dated by TCRdb to the late 2010s). With respect to the entire study: Skin from C3H/HeJ donors aged about 6-12 months with spontaneous alopecia was grafted onto female C3H/HeJ recipients aged roughly 6-10 weeks. RNA was obtained with the PAXgene miRNA kit for fixed scalp, the miRNeasy kit for PBMCs, and the RNeasy kit for mouse skin. On the human side, TCRbeta sequencing was run on scalp tissue and on sorted CD4+ and CD8+ peripheral blood T cells from healthy controls and from alopecia areata patients with either patchy or totalis/universalis disease. Clonality in the scalp was compared among normal scalp (n=4), patchy alopecia areata scalp (n=8), and alopecia totalis/universalis scalp (n=8). TCRbeta CDR3 regions were amplified by immunoSEQ multiplex PCR using 35 Vbeta forward and 13 Jbeta reverse primers. High-throughput TCRbeta sequencing was used to examine T cell clonal expansion in alopecia areata in both the C3H/HeJ mouse model and human patients.

General findings and caveats noted by the study authors: Unlike mouse skin, where gammadelta T cells dominate, normal human skin contains resident alphabeta T cells that get sequenced too, which complicates analysis of the scalp TCR repertoire. TCR sequences shared between patients were less clear than in mice, possibly partly because of HLA diversity in the patient population. Lesional scalp, especially in alopecia totalis/universalis, showed higher clonality and more expanded CD8+ clones than normal scalp, suggesting antigenic drive.

CDR1 and CDR2 were assigned from the germline V gene as SGHDT and FRDEAV. The CDR3, from cysteine to phenylalanine, totals 15 residues. Only the CDR3 bases that were read are kept: 33 of them, in frame from base 1. Trimming costs V 4 bases and J 0 bases, and their ends lie 12 bases apart. For this clone: No antigen is known for it. The gene names and germline sequences used here belong to the mouse. The read stops 4 residues short of the end of the CDR3; the missing end is completed from the germline J gene.

Receptors were amplified or captured by the immunoSEQ multiplex PCR assay. RNA was extracted from all samples and reverse transcribed into cDNA as template for TCR sequencing. First-strand cDNA was synthesized with SuperScript III using a 2:1 mix of oligo-dT and random hexamers. A synthetic immune receptor repertoire was used to measure amplification bias, and any remaining bias was corrected computationally. Sequencing of the libraries was done on Illumina HiSeq with 60 bp reads that cover the CDR3, reading from J toward V. Per the source publication's procedure: Raw reads were preprocessed to remove errors, and CDR3 was defined by IMGT conventions from the conserved cysteine to phenylalanine. Clonality was computed as 1 minus the Shannon entropy, with the entropy normalized by log2 of the number of productive unique TCRs. CD4 or CD8 identity of scalp clones was inferred by cross-referencing scalp TCRbeta sequences with sorted blood CD4 and CD8 repertoires. This is the immuneACCESS table as TCRdb keeps it, with only in-frame sequences that have V and J called. A part of the clones is gone; compared with another copy, unresolved V genes explain less than half, and the rest is unexplained. Clone size and V and J calls were adopted from that table, with D and trimming inferred from the DNA. The table gives roughly 120,000 clones for this sample, with none occurring only once. Roughly a fifth of the sample rests with the top ten.

The clonotype was recovered from a C3H/HeJ mouse with alopecia areata. The MHC haplotype of this strain is H2-k. Sequencing was carried out using lesional skin. The chain is encoded by TRBV14 joined to TRBJ2-4, and the D gene may be TRBD1, 5 bases matching. The CDR3 in this case is CASSPRQYSQNTLYF. CDR3 DNA (partial): TGTGCCAGCAGTCCTCGACAGTATAGTCAAAAC.